These 7 T cell receptor beta chains came from one sample sequenced in a study of CD8+ T cells in alopecia areata. The treatment is: oral pan-JAK inhibitor, 5-10 mg twice daily. As the sequencing template, cDNA was produced by extracting RNA and reverse transcribing it. Sequencing used immunoSEQ multiplex PCR; TCRdb keeps in-frame clones, though not all of them. This table has roughly 180,000 clones, 40% to 55% appearing once. Sample: CD8+ T cells sorted from blood, taken around week 54, from a patient treated with tofacitinib. These receptors came from a human donor with alopecia areata.

V usage is TRBV2 and J usage is TRBJ2-3, with TRBD2 as a possible D gene (6 bases). The CDR3 is 14 amino acids. Trimming stripped 7 bases from V and 0 bases from J, with 11 bases between. The germline CDR1 and CDR2 sequences are SNHLY and FYNNEI. CDR3 sequence reads: CASNLGGSTDTQYF. In nucleotides, the CDR3 is TGTGCCAGCAATCTCGGGGGAAGCACAGATACGCAGTATTTT.

The chain has TRBV18 and TRBJ1-1; D uncertain. CDR1 and CDR2 (germline): KGHSH, LQKENI. The V gene lost 6 bases and the J gene lost 3 bases, with 8 bases spanning the gap. The CDR3 spans 12 residues. The CDR3 region has the DNA TGTGCCAGCTCGCCCATAGACACTGAAGCTTTCTTT. As protein: CASSPIDTEAFF.

The chain combines TRBV27 with TRBJ1-6; D may be TRBD1 (6 bases). Per the germline V gene, CDR1 is MNHEY and CDR2 is SMNVEV (reference sequence). The length of the CDR3 is 16 residues. The V end lost 5 bases, the J end lost 0 bases, and 11 bases lay between the germline ends. CDR3 nucleotide sequence: TGTGCCAGCAGTAACAGGGCCGCCTCCTATAATTCACCCCTCCACTTT. Its translation: CASSNRAASYNSPLHF.

V is TRBV7-9 and J is TRBJ2-6; TRBD1 matches at 7 bases. V lost 5 bases and J lost 2; bases outside the gene matches: 3. Germline lookup yields CDR1 SEHNR and CDR2 FQNEAQ (reference sequence). There are 15 residues in the CDR3. CDR3 protein: CASSATGAGANVLTF. The CDR3 nucleotides are TGTGCCAGCAGCGCAACAGGGGCTGGGGCCAACGTCCTGACTTTC. The full variable domain, with the rest looked up from reference TRBV7-9 and TRBJ2-6, is DTGVSQNPRHKITKRGQNVTFRCDPISEHNRLYWYRQTLGQGPEFLTYFQNEAQLEKSRLLSDRFSAERPKGSFSTLEIQRTEQGDSAMYLCASSATGAGANVLTFGAGSRLTVL.

The chain couples TRBV5-1 to TRBJ1-5, with D tentatively TRBD1 (6 bases). CDR1 is SGHRS, CDR2 YFSETQ, per germline. Trimming cost V 2 bases and J 3 bases, with 9 bases left between them. The CDR3 is 14 amino acids. CDR3 nucleotide sequence: TGCGCCAGCAGCTTCGGACAGCCCAATCAGCCCCAGCATTTT. Protein sequence: CASSFGQPNQPQHF.

This chain uses TRBV30 with TRBJ1-6; the D gene is possibly TRBD1 (6 bases). The CDR3 has 14 residues. V dropped 1 base and J dropped 7 bases, with 11 bases sitting between them. CDR1 is GTSNPN, CDR2 SVGIG, per germline (reference sequence). The DNA of the CDR3 is TGTGCCTGGAGTGGCGGGGACACCAATTCACCCCTCCACTTT. It is translated as CAWSGGDTNSPLHF. Variable domain in full (rest from reference TRBV30 and TRBJ1-6): SQTIHQWPATLVQPVGSPLSLECTVEGTSNPNLYWYRQAAGRGLQLLFYSVGIGQISSEVPQNLSASRPQDRQFILSSKKLLLSDSGFYLCAWSGGDTNSPLHFGNGTRLTVT.

This clone showed up just a few times. This chain joins TRBV4-2 and TRBJ2-2, with D perhaps TRBD1 (6 bases). Germline lookup yields CDR1 LGHNA and CDR2 YNFKEQ. Deletions cut 0 bases from V and 5 bases from J, with 10 bases between. This CDR3 contains 15 residues. As DNA, the CDR3 is TGTGCCAGCAGCCAAGATCCGGGGACAACCGGGGAGCTGTTTTTT. It specifies CASSQDPGTTGELFF.